This is a list of T cell receptor beta chains from one sample in a study of CD8 T cells in Susac syndrome. One entry per CDR3 protein results from TCRdb running MiXCR on the immunoSEQ multiplex PCR reads. The profile shows about 120,000 distinct CDR3 sequences, just under 95% of them singletons. The sequenced sample was CD8+ T cells from PBMCs. All receptors come from a human donor with Susac syndrome. Both conserved end residues are trimmed from each CDR3. Fields, in order: J gene, V gene, CDR3 protein.

TRBJ1-3 | TRBV29-1 | SVQFDTIY
TRBJ2-3 | TRBV11-1 | AIIQEGADTQY
TRBJ1-5 | TRBV23-1 | ASSQSRDRVRRLPQH
TRBJ1-2 | TRBV9 | ASSVARVSNYGYT
TRBJ2-1 | TRBV4-1 | ASSRRREAWDEQF
TRBJ1-5 | TRBV5-4 | ASSLGGQGLGNQPQH
TRBJ2-5 | TRBV9 | ASSTQDRGQSGGQETQY
TRBJ1-4 | TRBV7-9 | ASSFHQDRSEKLF
TRBJ2-7 | TRBV9 | ASSASPTAEGYEQY
TRBJ2-5 | TRBV30 | AWSVLGLSQETQY
TRBJ2-3 | TRBV6-6 | ASSYRVDTQY
TRBJ2-4 | TRBV3-1 | ASSRLEQGRLNIQY
TRBJ2-7 | TRBV12-5 | ASGQTGETYEQY
TRBJ1-2 | TRBV3-1 | ASSPGQPYCT
TRBJ2-7 | TRBV7-9 | ASSPPGVANYEQY
TRBJ2-7 | TRBV2 | ASRVGTDEQY
TRBJ1-5 | TRBV5-6 | ASSLGERISNQPQH
TRBJ2-3 | TRBV9 | ASSVEAGRSTDTQY
TRBJ1-3 | TRBV12-3/TRBV12-4 | ASSLDGSGNTIY
TRBJ2-3 | TRBV2 | ASRRAGRDTQY
TRBJ1-2 | TRBV6-6 | ASSDWGSTNYGYT
TRBJ1-2 | TRBV7-2 | ASSFRDRDPNYGYT
TRBJ2-7 | TRBV3-1 | ASSPKATYEQY